This note documents a single T cell receptor beta chain sequence. Original analysis: The authors estimated nucleated cell counts from reference gene primer amplification. Assay: immunoSEQ multiplex PCR; the TCRdb copy retains only in-frame clones and omits some. V and J calls and clone size are those listed in that table; D and trimming were worked out from the DNA. The repertoire holds 170,000 or so clones, with over 75% as singletons. The CDR3 sequence is 15 residues long. The germline V gene has CDR1 SQVTM and CDR2 ANQGSEA. The sample is drawn from a study of blood T cell repertoires in COVID-19. The sequenced sample consisted of peripheral blood. The genes are TRBV29-1 and TRBJ2-5; D possibly corresponds to TRBD2 (6 bases). The source is a woman between 65 and 79 years old with acute or convalescent COVID-19. CDR3 amino acids: CTVGGRVGIQETQYF. The CDR3 nucleotides read TGCACCGTGGGGGGTCGGGTGGGGATTCAAGAGACCCAGTACTTC.